This T cell receptor beta chain was found in a study of T cell repertoires in cytomegalovirus infection. Study overall: The study used recently identified HLA-C-restricted and well-studied HLA-B-restricted CMV epitopes. Both a matching HLA type and CMV infection were indicated by public TCR beta signatures.

Remarks on this clonotype: Its specificity is not known.

Trimming pared 2 bases from V and 0 bases from J, leaving 8 bases between. The V gene's germline CDR1 is LGHNT and CDR2 FRNRAP. The CDR3 length is 15 residues. The study's findings and limits: Across the ex vivo response, the dominant clonotypes were HLA-C-restricted CMV-specific TCR beta clonotypes.

TCRdb recomputed calls from the reads with MiXCR, one row per CDR3 protein. The table lists approximately 49,000 distinct CDR3 sequences, roughly 20% of them singletons, with about 30% in the top ten. This clonotype was obtained from a human donor in good health (CMV status not recorded). Some clones in this sample may be carry-over from other donors' samples. This sample comprised CD8+ T cells from cultured PBMCs, obtained from culture after CMV antigen stimulation. The chain is built from TRBV12-5 and TRBJ1-5; D gene uncertain. For the CDR3, the DNA is TGTGCTAGTGGTTTGTCCCGTAATAGCAATCAGCCCCAGCATTTT. It encodes CASGLSRNSNQPQHF.